This T cell receptor beta chain was identified during a study of graft-versus-host responses after intestinal transplantation. Study information: As for transplant type, recipients had multivisceral, liver-intestinal, or isolated intestinal grafts. Anti-thymocyte globulin was used for induction in all recipients, who then took tacrolimus and steroids for roughly 3 years. Study observations and caveats: Association was observed between peak circulating GvH clone levels and early post-transplant HvG declines.

With respect to this clone: Its antigen is not known.

Data came from immunoSEQ multiplex PCR; TCRdb stores just in-frame clones and leaves some out. The table records about 97,000 clones, approximately 90% of them present only once. The TCR comes from a human patient who received an intestinal transplant, so some T cells may come from the graft donor. The sequencing here drew on PBMCs, taken around 68 weeks after intestinal transplant.

CDR3 sequence (DNA): TGTGCCAGCACCAGACAGGGGGGCTACACCTTC. The encoded protein is CASTRQGGYTF. The chain combines TRBV9 with TRBJ1-2; TRBD1 aligns across 8 bases. V trimming: 6 bases; J trimming: 8 bases; junction bases outside the gene matches: 3. The CDR3 spans 11 residues. Looked up from germline, CDR1 is SGDLS and CDR2 is YYNGEE.